The rows below give T cell receptor beta chains drawn from one sample of a study of identical twins. TCRdb redid the calling of the 5' RACE reads with MiXCR, one entry per CDR3 protein. The repertoire consists of around 450,000 distinct CDR3 sequences, with 13% to 15% occurring once and the leading ten covering more than 0.5%. The sample was also reused in another study, on yellow fever vaccine responses in identical twins.

The sequencing sample was made of CD4+ T cells sorted from blood. These receptors came from a woman younger than 35 in good health. The CDR3 runs from the conserved cysteine through the conserved F or W. Each record gives: V gene, J gene, CDR3 protein.

v_call: TRBV11-1
j_call: TRBJ2-1
cdr3_aa: CASSPIWGVSGSSYNEQFF

v_call: TRBV30
j_call: TRBJ1-5
cdr3_aa: CAWSPKRGGGQPQHF

v_call: TRBV14
j_call: TRBJ2-1
cdr3_aa: CASSLIRGGNEQFF

v_call: TRBV7-3
j_call: TRBJ2-2
cdr3_aa: CASSFTSAGTNTGELFF

v_call: TRBV20-1
j_call: TRBJ2-2
cdr3_aa: CSAREPPAGVKEGELFF

v_call: TRBV6-1
j_call: TRBJ2-5
cdr3_aa: CASRRIREPGKQETQYF

v_call: TRBV7-9
j_call: TRBJ2-1
cdr3_aa: CASSFVGPTEQFF

v_call: TRBV28
j_call: TRBJ2-7
cdr3_aa: CASSFPGGQYEQYF

v_call: TRBV30
j_call: TRBJ2-2
cdr3_aa: CAWSSTGGGTGELFF

v_call: TRBV12-3/TRBV12-4
j_call: TRBJ1-3
cdr3_aa: CASSTTGASGNTIYF

v_call: TRBV7-8
j_call: TRBJ1-2
cdr3_aa: CASSLAGPLIGGYTF

v_call: TRBV11-2
j_call: TRBJ2-4
cdr3_aa: CASKGQNAKNIQYF

v_call: TRBV25-1
j_call: TRBJ1-6
cdr3_aa: CASSDPSGWDNSPLHF

v_call: TRBV20-1
j_call: TRBJ2-4
cdr3_aa: CSARDVSLNLAKNIQYF

v_call: TRBV5-1
j_call: TRBJ2-1
cdr3_aa: CASSQWWGNNEQFF

v_call: TRBV5-1
j_call: TRBJ2-1
cdr3_aa: CASKGQGTYNEQFF

v_call: TRBV11-3
j_call: TRBJ2-2
cdr3_aa: CASSRTSNTGELFF

v_call: TRBV7-2
j_call: TRBJ2-5
cdr3_aa: CASSYAGFEETQYF

v_call: TRBV27
j_call: TRBJ2-3
cdr3_aa: CASSLFSGLSADTQYF

v_call: TRBV30
j_call: TRBJ2-1
cdr3_aa: CAWSVRVNEQFF

v_call: TRBV28
j_call: TRBJ2-7
cdr3_aa: CAHSGLAGGAEQYF

v_call: TRBV12-3/TRBV12-4
j_call: TRBJ2-5
cdr3_aa: CASTLNQETQYF

v_call: TRBV4-3
j_call: TRBJ2-3
cdr3_aa: CASSQDEPGSKPTDTQYF

v_call: TRBV4-2
j_call: TRBJ2-1
cdr3_aa: CASSQAATSSYNEQFF

v_call: TRBV6-2/TRBV6-3
j_call: TRBJ2-3
cdr3_aa: CASSRRTSGRASTDTQYF

v_call: TRBV20-1
j_call: TRBJ2-5
cdr3_aa: CSATGSSGTQYF

v_call: TRBV29-1
j_call: TRBJ2-7
cdr3_aa: CSVVGRFTYEQYF

v_call: TRBV5-6
j_call: TRBJ2-2
cdr3_aa: CASSFGTGGLAGELFF